The 22 T cell receptor beta chains presented below share a single source sample, sequenced in a study of cytomegalovirus exposure and HLA in healthy donors. Primers: 60 Vbeta forward and 13 Jbeta reverse. Data came from immunoSEQ multiplex PCR; TCRdb stores just in-frame clones and leaves some out. The sample contains approximately 110,000 clones, around 70% of which appear only once. Input material: PBMCs. Source of these receptors: a man in his forties in good health and CMV-seropositive.

A note on this clone: The junction does not match germline at one end; this may be a read error. In nucleotides, the CDR3 is TGTGCTAGCAGCCCAGGACTAGCGGCCTCCTACGAGCAGTACTTC. Translated: CASSPGLAASYEQYF. The gene calls are TRBV7-7 and TRBJ2-7; 10 bases align to TRBD2. CDR1 is SSHAT and CDR2 is FNYEAQ in the germline V gene (reference sequence). The CDR3 runs to 15 residues.

This clone was seen a few times. The chain joins TRBV19 to TRBJ2-3; TRBD1 might be the D (6 bases). Germline assignment: CDR1 LNHDA and CDR2 SQIVND (reference sequence). The CDR3 has 17 amino acids. Trimming pared 1 base from V and 3 bases from J, leaving 17 bases between. CDR3 amino acids: CASSIARKGQGTDTQYF. CDR3 nucleotides: TGTGCCAGTAGTATAGCAAGGAAAGGGCAGGGGACAGATACGCAGTATTTT.

The rearrangement links TRBV5-1 to TRBJ2-7; 8 nucleotides line up with TRBD1. Trimming at V came to 2 bases and at J to 6 bases, leaving 4 bases not matched to a gene. This CDR3 comprises 13 residues. CDR1 and CDR2 (germline): SGHRS, YFSETQ. The CDR3 region is CASSLGQGAEQYV. Written as DNA, the CDR3 is TGCGCCAGCAGCTTAGGACAGGGCGCCGAGCAGTACGTC.

This clone was seen a few times. The genes are TRBV6-1 and TRBJ1-1, with TRBD1 matching over 7 bases. The CDR3 contains 14 residues. The germline V gene encodes CDR1 MNHNS and CDR2 SASEGT. V was pared by 5 bases and J by 4 bases, with 7 bases of the junction left unmatched. The CDR3, as DNA: TGTGCCAGCAGTATCAGGGGGTTTCCCACTGAAGCTTTCTTT. This sequence encodes CASSIRGFPTEAFF.

The chain has TRBV28 and TRBJ1-5; possibly TRBD1 for D (6 bases). CDR3 length equals 12 residues. V lost 7 bases and J lost 2, with 6 bases in between. Germline CDR1 MDHEN, CDR2 SYDVKM. CDR3 in amino acids: CASNRGNQPQHF. CDR3 bases: TGTGCCAGCAACAGGGGCAATCAGCCCCAGCATTTT.

This chain uses TRBV29-1 with TRBJ2-5; TRBD2 agrees at 7 bases. Germline V lookup: CDR1 SQVTM, CDR2 ANQGSEA. Unmatched junction bases numbered 4, after V lost 4 bases and J lost 5 bases. CDR3 size: 12 residues. The CDR3 nucleotides read TGCAGCGTTGCAGCGGGAATCGAGACCCAGTACTTC. Translated, it gives CSVAAGIETQYF.

The rearrangement joins TRBV30 to TRBJ1-4; 11 bases agree with TRBD1. Germline trimming cut 7 bases from V and 7 bases from J; bases unmatched to any gene: 11. This CDR3 has 15 residues. Per germline, CDR1 GTSNPN and CDR2 SVGIG (reference sequence). CDR3 in DNA: TGTGCCTACAGACTTGGACAGGGGGCGGGTGAAAAACTGTTTTTT. This sequence encodes CAYRLGQGAGEKLFF.

The V and J genes are TRBV10-1 and TRBJ1-2, with D perhaps matching TRBD1 (5 bases). Germline CDR1 and CDR2: WNHNN and SYGVQD (reference sequence). Trimming removed 3 bases at V and 7 bases at J, with 12 bases between. The CDR3 covers 13 residues. The CDR3, as DNA: TGCGCCAGCAGTGATGGGCAGGGAGGTGGCTACACCTTC. This translates into CASSDGQGGGYTF.

This clone was seen only once. The genes are TRBV2 and TRBJ2-3, with D possibly TRBD2 on 5 matching bases. Germline CDR1 and CDR2: SNHLY and FYNNEI. There are 14 residues in the CDR3. V lost 8 bases and J lost 0, with 12 bases in between. The CDR3 loop reads CASLLVASTDTQYF. CDR3 in DNA: TGTGCCAGCCTTTTGGTAGCGAGCACAGATACGCAGTATTTT.

This chain links TRBV4-1 with TRBJ1-2; D not certain. Germline V gene sequence: CDR1 MGHRA, CDR2 YSYEKL. The V gene lost 5 bases and the J gene lost 0 bases, with 16 bases spanning the gap. The CDR3 is 16 amino acids. CDR3 DNA sequence: TGCGCCAGCAGCTTCTTCCTGAGGCGAGCTAACTATGGCTACACCTTC. Translating gives CASSFFLRRANYGYTF.

This clone was counted once. The CDR3 spells CASSEADSGSYEQYF. For the CDR3, the DNA is TGTGCCAGCAGTGAAGCAGATAGCGGGAGTTACGAGCAGTACTTC. The chain carries TRBV6-1 and TRBJ2-7, with 9 bases that match TRBD2. The V gene's germline CDR1 is MNHNS and CDR2 SASEGT. V lost 0 bases, J lost 4 bases, and 4 bases stayed unmatched. The CDR3 runs 15 residues.

V gene TRBV10-3 combines with J gene TRBJ2-7, with 9 positions matching TRBD1. V dropped 2 bases and J dropped 3; count of bases not matched to a gene: 2. The CDR3 runs 14 residues. The germline gives CDR1 ENHRY, CDR2 SYGVKD. The CDR3 region is CAISEGTGNYEQYF. CDR3 nucleotide sequence: TGTGCCATCAGTGAGGGGACAGGGAACTACGAGCAGTACTTC.

This clone has only a few counts. This chain joins TRBV5-1 and TRBJ1-1; D gene ambiguous. This CDR3 region has 13 residues. In germline, CDR1 is SGHRS, CDR2 YFSETQ. The V end lost 0 bases, the J end lost 2 bases, and 5 bases lay between the germline ends. CDR3 residues: CASSLDLNTEAFF. In nucleotides, the CDR3 is TGCGCCAGCAGCTTGGACCTAAACACTGAAGCTTTCTTT.

CDR3 sequence (DNA): TGTGCCAGCAGTGATAATCAAGGGGGCAATCAGCCCCAGCATTTT. Translation: CASSDNQGGNQPQHF. This chain joins TRBV2 and TRBJ1-5, with D perhaps TRBD1 (5 bases). CDR3 size: 15 residues. In germline, CDR1 is SNHLY, CDR2 FYNNEI. Trimming cost V 3 bases and J 2 bases, with 11 bases left between them.

The rearrangement uses TRBV7-8 and TRBJ2-7; 8 bases are shared with TRBD2. Germline V gene data show CDR1 as SGHVS and CDR2 as FQNEAQ. This CDR3 comprises 15 residues. Trimming took 5 bases from V and 4 from J; bases not matched to a gene: 10. This chain's CDR3 is CASSPRGLGRYEQYF. CDR3 coding DNA: TGTGCCAGCAGCCCCCGGGGACTAGGAAGGTACGAGCAGTACTTC.

The rearrangement joins TRBV5-1 to TRBJ2-2; D is possibly TRBD2 (5 bases). CDR1 is SGHRS and CDR2 is YFSETQ in the germline V gene. V gave up 3 bases and J gave up 7 bases, with 10 bases separating them. The CDR3 totals 13 residues. CDR3 residues: CASSSPTSGELFF. The CDR3 DNA follows: TGCGCCAGCAGCTCCCCAACTAGCGGGGAGCTGTTTTTT.

V usage is TRBV5-6 and J usage is TRBJ2-7; 9 bases line up with TRBD2. The CDR3 spans 14 residues. Germline assignment: CDR1 SGHDT and CDR2 YYEEEE. V lost 3 bases to trimming and J lost 3 bases; unmatched junction nucleotides: 4. The CDR3 spells CASSSRLADYEQYV. As DNA, the CDR3 is TGTGCCAGCAGCTCGCGACTAGCGGACTACGAGCAGTACGTC.

This clone has more than one count but fewer than ten. For the CDR3, the DNA is TGTGCCAGTACTAGTGCAACAGATACGCAGTATTTT. Protein product: CASTSATDTQYF. The chain has TRBV6-1 and TRBJ2-3; the D gene is possibly TRBD2 (5 bases). The CDR3 contains 12 residues. The V end was cut by 9 bases, the J end by 3 bases, with 10 bases between. CDR1 and CDR2 from the germline V gene are MNHNS and SASEGT.

J is TRBJ2-3 and V is TRBV9; D unclear. CDR1 and CDR2 from the germline V gene are SGDLS and YYNGEE. CDR3 length: 15 residues. V lost 3 bases and J lost 1, with 12 bases in between. CDR3 DNA: TGTGCCAGCAGCGACTATAAGACTGGCACAGATACGCAGTATTTT. Its protein is CASSDYKTGTDTQYF.

The chain employs TRBV25-1 and TRBJ2-3; 11 bases align to TRBD2. J was trimmed by 2 bases and V by 5 bases; bases with no gene match: 3. Germline V lookup: CDR1 MGHDK, CDR2 SYGVNS. This CDR3 is built from 15 residues. The CDR3 coding sequence is TGTGCCAGCAGTCGACTAGCGGGACCCACAGATACGCAGTATTTT. Amino acid sequence: CASSRLAGPTDTQYF.

This clone was seen only once. V is TRBV7-2 and J is TRBJ1-5; 8 nucleotides align to TRBD1. Germline CDR1 is SGHTA and CDR2 is FQGNSA. V lost 5 bases to trimming and J lost 1 base; unmatched junction nucleotides: 4. The CDR3 extends over 15 amino acids. The CDR3 loop is CASSQGALSNQPQHF. In nucleotides, the CDR3 is TGTGCCAGCAGCCAGGGGGCCCTGAGCAATCAGCCCCAGCATTTT.

The chain employs TRBV25-1 and TRBJ1-2; a weak D match, TRBD1 (6 bases). CDR1 is MGHDK, CDR2 SYGVNS, per germline. This CDR3 has 14 residues. V was cut by 4 bases and J by 6 bases, with 15 bases left in between. The CDR3 protein is CASSGKGGPDGYTF. CDR3 nucleotide sequence: TGTGCCAGCAGTGGAAAGGGGGGGCCGGATGGCTACACCTTC.